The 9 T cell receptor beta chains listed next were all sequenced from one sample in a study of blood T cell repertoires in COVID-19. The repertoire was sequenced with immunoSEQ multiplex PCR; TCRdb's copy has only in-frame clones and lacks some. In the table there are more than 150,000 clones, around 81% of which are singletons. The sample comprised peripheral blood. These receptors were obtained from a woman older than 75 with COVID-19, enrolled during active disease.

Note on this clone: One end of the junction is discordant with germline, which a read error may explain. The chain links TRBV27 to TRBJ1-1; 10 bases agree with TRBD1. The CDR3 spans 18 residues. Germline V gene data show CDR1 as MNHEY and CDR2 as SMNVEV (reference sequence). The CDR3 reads CASSKRVRDRGTDAEAFF. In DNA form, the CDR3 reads TGTGCCAGCAGTAAACGAGTTCGGGACAGGGGTACTGACGCTGAAGCCTTCTTT.

CDR3 DNA sequence: TGTGCCAGCAGCCAAGGTCCAGGGGGGTACACTGAAGCTTTCTTT. Protein: CASSQGPGGYTEAFF. The chain employs TRBV3-1 (or the pseudogene TRBV3-2) and TRBJ1-1, with TRBD1 matching over 7 bases. V lost 1 base and J lost 3; bases outside the gene matches: 5. Germline loops: CDR1 LGHDT, CDR2 YNNKEL (reference sequence). The CDR3 has 15 amino acids.

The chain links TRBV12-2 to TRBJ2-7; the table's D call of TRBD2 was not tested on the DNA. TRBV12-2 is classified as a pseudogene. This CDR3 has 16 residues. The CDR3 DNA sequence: TGTGCAAGTCGCTTAGCGACTAGCGGGATCTCCTACGAGCAGTACTTC. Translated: CASRLATSGISYEQYF.

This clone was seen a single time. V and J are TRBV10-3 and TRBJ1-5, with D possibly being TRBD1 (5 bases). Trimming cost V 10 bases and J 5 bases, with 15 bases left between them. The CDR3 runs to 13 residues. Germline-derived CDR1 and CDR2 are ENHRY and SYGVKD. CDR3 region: CATSPGLYQPQHF. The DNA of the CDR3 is TGTGCCACCTCTCCGGGACTTTATCAGCCCCAGCATTTT.

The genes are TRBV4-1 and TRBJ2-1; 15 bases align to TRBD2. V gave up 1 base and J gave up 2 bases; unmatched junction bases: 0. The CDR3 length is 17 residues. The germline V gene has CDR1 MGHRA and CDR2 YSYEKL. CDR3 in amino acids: CASSQGTSGRAYNEQFF. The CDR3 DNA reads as TGCGCCAGCAGCCAAGGGACTAGCGGGAGGGCCTACAATGAGCAGTTCTTC.

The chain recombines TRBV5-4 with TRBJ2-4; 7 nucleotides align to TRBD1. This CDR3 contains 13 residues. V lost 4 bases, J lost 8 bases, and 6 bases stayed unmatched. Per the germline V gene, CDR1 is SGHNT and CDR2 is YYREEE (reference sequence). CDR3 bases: TGTGCCAGCAGCGCAACAGGGGCGCACATTCAGTACTTC. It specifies CASSATGAHIQYF.

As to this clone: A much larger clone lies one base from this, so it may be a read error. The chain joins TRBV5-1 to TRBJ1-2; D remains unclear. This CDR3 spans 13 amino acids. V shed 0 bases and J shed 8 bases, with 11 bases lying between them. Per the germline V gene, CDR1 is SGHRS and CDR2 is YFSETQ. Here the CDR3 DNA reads TGCGCCAGCAGCTTGGCCCCCCCGGGAGGCTACACCTTC. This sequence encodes CASSLAPPGGYTF.

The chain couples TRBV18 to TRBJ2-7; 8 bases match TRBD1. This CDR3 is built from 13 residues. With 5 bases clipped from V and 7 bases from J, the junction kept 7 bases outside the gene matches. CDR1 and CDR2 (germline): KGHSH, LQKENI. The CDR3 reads CASSGDRTGEQYF. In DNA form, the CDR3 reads TGTGCCAGCTCAGGGGACAGGACGGGAGAGCAGTACTTC.

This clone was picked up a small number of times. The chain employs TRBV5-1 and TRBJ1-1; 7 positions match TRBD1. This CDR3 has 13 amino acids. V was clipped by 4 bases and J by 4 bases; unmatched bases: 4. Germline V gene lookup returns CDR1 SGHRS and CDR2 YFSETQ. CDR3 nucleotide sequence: TGCGCCAGCAGCAGAGGGGGCGGCACTGAAGCTTTCTTT. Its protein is CASSRGGGTEAFF.